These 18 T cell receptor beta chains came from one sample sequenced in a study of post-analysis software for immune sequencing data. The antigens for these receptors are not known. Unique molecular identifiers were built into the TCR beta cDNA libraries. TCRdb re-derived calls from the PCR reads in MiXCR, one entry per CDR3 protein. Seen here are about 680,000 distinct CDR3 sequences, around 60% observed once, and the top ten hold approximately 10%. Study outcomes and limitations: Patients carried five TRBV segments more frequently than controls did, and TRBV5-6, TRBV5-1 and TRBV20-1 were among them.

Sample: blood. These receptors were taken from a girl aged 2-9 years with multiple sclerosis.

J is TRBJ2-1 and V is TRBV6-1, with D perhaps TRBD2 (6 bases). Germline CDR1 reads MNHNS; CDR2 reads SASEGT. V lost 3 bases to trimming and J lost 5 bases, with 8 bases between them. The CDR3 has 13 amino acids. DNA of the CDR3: TGTGCCAGCAGTGACGGACTACACAATGAGCAGTTCTTC. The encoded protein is CASSDGLHNEQFF.

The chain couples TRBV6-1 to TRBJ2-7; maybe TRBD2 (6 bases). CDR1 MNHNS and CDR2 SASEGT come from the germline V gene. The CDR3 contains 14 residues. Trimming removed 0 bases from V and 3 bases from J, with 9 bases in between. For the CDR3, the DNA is TGTGCCAGCAGTGAAGCGGGAGCGGGCTACGAGCAGTACTTC. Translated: CASSEAGAGYEQYF.

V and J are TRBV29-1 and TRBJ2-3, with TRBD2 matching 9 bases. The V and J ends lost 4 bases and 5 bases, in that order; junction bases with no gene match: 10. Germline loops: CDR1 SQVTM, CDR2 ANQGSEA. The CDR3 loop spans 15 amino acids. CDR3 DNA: TGCAGCGTTGGGTCCGGCGGGGGGGCTGGAGATACGCAGTATTTT. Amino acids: CSVGSGGGAGDTQYF.

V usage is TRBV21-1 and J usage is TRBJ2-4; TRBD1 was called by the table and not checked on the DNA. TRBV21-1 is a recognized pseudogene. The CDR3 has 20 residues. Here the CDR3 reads CASSETGGTACELAKNIQYF. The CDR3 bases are TGTGCCAGCAGCGAAACCGGAGGGACAGCGTGCGAACTAGCCAAAAACATTCAGTACTTC.

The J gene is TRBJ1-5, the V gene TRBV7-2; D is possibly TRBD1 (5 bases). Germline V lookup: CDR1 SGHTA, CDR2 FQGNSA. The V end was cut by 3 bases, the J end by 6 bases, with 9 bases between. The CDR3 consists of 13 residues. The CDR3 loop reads CASSFSGGQPQHF. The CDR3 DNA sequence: TGTGCCAGCAGCTTTAGTGGGGGTCAGCCCCAGCATTTT.

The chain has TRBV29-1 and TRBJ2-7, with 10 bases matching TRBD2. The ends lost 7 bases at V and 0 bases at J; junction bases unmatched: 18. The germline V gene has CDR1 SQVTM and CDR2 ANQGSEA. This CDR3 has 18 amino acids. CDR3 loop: CSAALKVAGGPLSYEQYF. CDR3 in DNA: TGCAGCGCCGCCTTAAAAGTAGCGGGAGGCCCCCTCTCCTACGAGCAGTACTTC.

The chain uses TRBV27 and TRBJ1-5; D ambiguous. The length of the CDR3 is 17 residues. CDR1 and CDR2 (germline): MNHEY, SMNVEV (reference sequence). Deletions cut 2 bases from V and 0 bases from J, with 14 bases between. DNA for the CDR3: TGTGCCAGCAGTTTAACAAGGGCGGATCATAGCAATCAGCCCCAGCATTTT. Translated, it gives CASSLTRADHSNQPQHF.

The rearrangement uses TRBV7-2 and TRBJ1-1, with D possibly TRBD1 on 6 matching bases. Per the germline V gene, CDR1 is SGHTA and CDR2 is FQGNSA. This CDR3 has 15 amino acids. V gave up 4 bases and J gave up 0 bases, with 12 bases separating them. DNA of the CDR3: TGTGCCAGCAGCTCCTGGACAGCTCTGAACACTGAAGCTTTCTTT. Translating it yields CASSSWTALNTEAFF. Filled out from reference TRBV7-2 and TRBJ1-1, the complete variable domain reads GAGVSQSPSNKVTEKGKDVELRCDPISGHTALYWYRQSLGQGLEFLIYFQGNSAPDKSGLPSDRFSAERTGGSVSTLTIQRTQQEDSAVYLCASSSWTALNTEAFFGQGTRLTVV.

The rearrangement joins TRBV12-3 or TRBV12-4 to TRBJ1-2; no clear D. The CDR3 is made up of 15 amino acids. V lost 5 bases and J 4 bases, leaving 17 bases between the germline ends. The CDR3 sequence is CASSLRLGSAYGYTF. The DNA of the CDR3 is TGTGCCAGCAGTCTGCGACTAGGGTCTGCCTATGGCTACACCTTC.

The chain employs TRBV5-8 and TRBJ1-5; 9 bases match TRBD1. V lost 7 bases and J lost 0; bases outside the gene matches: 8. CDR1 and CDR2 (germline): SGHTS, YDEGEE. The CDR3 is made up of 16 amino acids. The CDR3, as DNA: TGTGCCAGCGAACAGGGGGCGCTTTATAGCAATCAGCCCCAGCATTTT. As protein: CASEQGALYSNQPQHF.

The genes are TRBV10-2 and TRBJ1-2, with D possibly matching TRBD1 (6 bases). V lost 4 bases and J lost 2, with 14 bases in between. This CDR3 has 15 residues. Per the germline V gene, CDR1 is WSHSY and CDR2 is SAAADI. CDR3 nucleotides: TGCGCCAGCAGTGCGCCCGGGACACTGAACTATGGCTACACCTTC. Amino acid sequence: CASSAPGTLNYGYTF.

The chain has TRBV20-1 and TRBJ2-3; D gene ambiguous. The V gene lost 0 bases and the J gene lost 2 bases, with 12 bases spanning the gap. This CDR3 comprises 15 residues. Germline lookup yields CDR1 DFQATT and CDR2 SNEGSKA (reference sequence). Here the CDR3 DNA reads TGCAGTGCTAGAGATCCAGCTAGGAACACAGATACGCAGTATTTT. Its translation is CSARDPARNTDTQYF.

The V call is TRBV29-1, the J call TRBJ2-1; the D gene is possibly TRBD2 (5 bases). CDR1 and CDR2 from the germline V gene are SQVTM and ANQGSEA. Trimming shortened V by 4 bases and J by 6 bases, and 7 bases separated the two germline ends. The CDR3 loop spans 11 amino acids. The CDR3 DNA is TGCAGCGTTGGAGGGCTCAATGAGCAGTTCTTC. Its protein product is CSVGGLNEQFF.

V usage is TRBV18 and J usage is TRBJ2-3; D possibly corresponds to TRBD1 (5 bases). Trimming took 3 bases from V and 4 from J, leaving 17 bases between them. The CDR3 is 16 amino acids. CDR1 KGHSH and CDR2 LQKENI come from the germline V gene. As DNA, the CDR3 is TGTGCCAGCTCACCGATGACAGTCGAGGTTGCAGATACGCAGTATTTT. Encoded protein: CASSPMTVEVADTQYF.

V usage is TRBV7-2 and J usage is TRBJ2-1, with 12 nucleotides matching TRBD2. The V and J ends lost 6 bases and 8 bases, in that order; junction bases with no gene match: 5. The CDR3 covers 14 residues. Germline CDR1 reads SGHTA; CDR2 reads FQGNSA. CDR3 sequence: CASRTSGGPDEQFF. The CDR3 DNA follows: TGTGCCAGCAGAACTAGCGGGGGGCCGGATGAGCAGTTCTTC.

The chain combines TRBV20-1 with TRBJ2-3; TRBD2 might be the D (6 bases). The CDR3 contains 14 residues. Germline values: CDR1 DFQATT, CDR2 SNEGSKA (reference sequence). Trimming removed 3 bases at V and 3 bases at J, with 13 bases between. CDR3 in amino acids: CSARASAGTDTQYF. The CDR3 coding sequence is TGCAGTGCTAGGGCTAGCGCAGGAACAGATACGCAGTATTTT.

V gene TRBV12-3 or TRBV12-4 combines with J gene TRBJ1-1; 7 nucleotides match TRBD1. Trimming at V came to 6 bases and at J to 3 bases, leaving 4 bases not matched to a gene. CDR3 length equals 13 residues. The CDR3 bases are TGTGCCAGCAGGTCAGGGGGGTACACTGAAGCTTTCTTT. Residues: CASRSGGYTEAFF.

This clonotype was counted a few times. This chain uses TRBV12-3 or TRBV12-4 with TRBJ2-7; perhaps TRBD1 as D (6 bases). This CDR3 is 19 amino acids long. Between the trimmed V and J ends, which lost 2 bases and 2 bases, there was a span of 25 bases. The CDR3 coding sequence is TGTGCCAGCAGTTTAAGCGAGGCAGGGGAATGGACTTACACCTACGAGCAGTACTTC. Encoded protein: CASSLSEAGEWTYTYEQYF.